This T cell receptor (beta chain) comes out of a study of metastatic and nonmetastatic thyroid tumors. At the level of the study: Repertoire comparison spanned blood and tumor or nodule tissue of malignant and benign thyroid patients.

Original data processing: In papillary thyroid cancer, a distant-metastasis classifier was built using CDR3 differences across clinicopathological groups. TCRdb reanalyzed the PCR reads via MiXCR. The V and J calls were not made by the authors but by TCRdb's processing. Of more than 20,000 clones in the sample, about a quarter were seen once. Prior to thyroid surgery, none of the patients had received any treatment. Specimen: tumor tissue. The TCR originated in a female donor with papillary thyroid cancer or a benign thyroid nodule (not recorded which). Some clones in this sample may be carry-over from other donors' samples.

The CDR3 reads CASSAVRQRSYGYTF. CDR3 nucleotides: TGTGCCAGCAGTGCCGTCCGACAGCGGTCGTATGGCTACACCTTC. The chain couples TRBV6-1 to TRBJ1-2, with D possibly TRBD1 on 5 matching bases. Germline loops: CDR1 MNHNS, CDR2 SASEGT. CDR3 length: 15 residues. V lost 4 bases and J 5 bases, leaving 17 bases between the germline ends.